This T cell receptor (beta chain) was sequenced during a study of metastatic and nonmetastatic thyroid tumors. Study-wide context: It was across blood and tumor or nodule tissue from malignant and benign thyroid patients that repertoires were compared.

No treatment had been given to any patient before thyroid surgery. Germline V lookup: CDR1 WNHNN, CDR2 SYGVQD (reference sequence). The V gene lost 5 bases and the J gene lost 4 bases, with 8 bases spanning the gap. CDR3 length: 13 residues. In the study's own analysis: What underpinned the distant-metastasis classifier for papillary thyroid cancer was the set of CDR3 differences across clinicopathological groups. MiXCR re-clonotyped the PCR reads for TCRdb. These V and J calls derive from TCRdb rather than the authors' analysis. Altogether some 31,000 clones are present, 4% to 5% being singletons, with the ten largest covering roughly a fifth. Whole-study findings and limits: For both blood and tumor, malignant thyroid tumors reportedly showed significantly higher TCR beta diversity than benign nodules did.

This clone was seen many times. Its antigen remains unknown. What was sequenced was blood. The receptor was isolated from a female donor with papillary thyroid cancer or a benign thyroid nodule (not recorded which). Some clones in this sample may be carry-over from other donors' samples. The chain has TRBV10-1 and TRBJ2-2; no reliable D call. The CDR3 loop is CASSTAITGELFF. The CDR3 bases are TGCGCCAGCAGTACAGCGATCACCGGGGAGCTGTTTTTT.